Listed here are 26 T cell receptor beta chains from one sample, sequenced in a study of blood T cell repertoires in COVID-19 (dated by TCRdb to about 2020). The library relied on the immunoSEQ multiplex PCR assay. TCRdb obtained this table from immuneACCESS and retained in-frame rearrangements with V and J assigned. These tables miss some clones; where compared with another copy, unresolved V genes account for less than half of the shortfall, and the remainder is unexplained. This sample has about 200,000 clones in its table, and over 75% of those were observed once. Of the sample, about 3.3% falls within the top ten clones. The specimen was peripheral blood. All receptors come from a man between 60 and 75 years old with acute or convalescent COVID-19.

This clone was counted a few times. J is TRBJ2-7 and V is TRBV28; 8 positions agree with TRBD1. The CDR3 has 13 residues. Trimming took 6 bases from V and 2 from J; bases not matched to a gene: 3. Germline CDR1 and CDR2: MDHEN and SYDVKM. The CDR3 spells CASSRQGTYEQYF. DNA for the CDR3: TGTGCCAGCAGCCGACAGGGGACCTACGAGCAGTACTTC. The variable domain in full, with the rest retrieved from reference TRBV28 and TRBJ2-7, is DVKVTQSSRYLVKRTGEKVFLECVQDMDHENMFWYRQDPGLGLRLIYFSYDVKMKEKGDIPEGYSVSREKKERFSLILESASTNQTSMYLCASSRQGTYEQYFGPGTRLTVT.

V usage is TRBV27 and J usage is TRBJ2-3, with 10 nucleotides matching TRBD2. The CDR3 is 16 amino acids. V dropped 1 base and J dropped 2; count of bases not matched to a gene: 3. The germline V gene has CDR1 MNHEY and CDR2 SMNVEV (reference sequence). This CDR3 reads CASSLYGTSVTDTQYF. The CDR3 nucleotides are TGTGCCAGCAGTTTATATGGGACTAGCGTCACAGATACGCAGTATTTT.

V usage is TRBV7-9 and J usage is TRBJ2-2; 12 bases line up with TRBD2. Germline CDR1 reads SEHNR; CDR2 reads FQNEAQ (reference sequence). This CDR3 spans 16 amino acids. Trimming removed 5 bases from V and 6 bases from J; junction bases left unmatched: 7. The CDR3 DNA is TGTGCCAGCAGCCTCGCCGGGACTAGCGGGTCCGGGGAGCTGTTTTTT. Encoded protein: CASSLAGTSGSGELFF.

V and J are TRBV10-3 and TRBJ2-7; tentatively, D is TRBD1 (6 bases). In germline, CDR1 is ENHRY, CDR2 SYGVKD. V lost 10 bases and J 0 bases, leaving 10 bases between the germline ends. This CDR3 contains 12 residues. CDR3 nucleotide sequence: TGTGCCACCGGGACATACTCCTACGAGCAGTACTTC. Encoded protein: CATGTYSYEQYF.

This clone has only one observation. The chain uses TRBV28 and TRBJ2-7, with 7 nucleotides matching TRBD1. The CDR3 loop spans 15 amino acids. With V trimmed by 5 bases and J by 3 bases, 10 bases remained unmatched. The V gene's germline CDR1 is MDHEN and CDR2 SYDVKM. The CDR3 is CASSQTGTANYEQYF. The CDR3, as DNA: TGTGCCAGCAGTCAAACCGGGACAGCTAACTACGAGCAGTACTTC.

V and J are TRBV28 and TRBJ2-2; 7 bases are a match to TRBD2. Trimming removed 4 bases from V and 4 bases from J; junction bases left unmatched: 6. CDR1 is MDHEN, CDR2 SYDVKM, per germline. This CDR3 is 15 amino acids long. The CDR3 is CASSSLADPTGELFF. DNA of the CDR3: TGTGCCAGCAGTTCCCTAGCGGACCCCACCGGGGAGCTGTTTTTT.

This chain joins TRBV7-9 and TRBJ1-2; 8 nucleotides match TRBD1. The V and J ends lost 5 bases and 7 bases, in that order; junction bases with no gene match: 12. This CDR3 region has 15 residues. The germline V gene encodes CDR1 SEHNR and CDR2 FQNEAQ (reference sequence). CDR3 DNA sequence: TGTGCCAGCAGCCCCCAGGGACAGGACCAACGTGGCTACACCTTC. Amino acid sequence: CASSPQGQDQRGYTF.

This chain joins TRBV2 and TRBJ2-2; D is uncertain. Germline V gives CDR1 SNHLY, CDR2 FYNNEI. Trimming pared 2 bases from V and 1 base from J, leaving 5 bases between. The CDR3 has 14 amino acids. CDR3 in amino acids: CASSEWRNTGELFF. CDR3 sequence (DNA): TGTGCCAGCAGTGAATGGAGGAACACCGGGGAGCTGTTTTTT.

The J gene is TRBJ1-6, the V gene TRBV27; 7 positions match TRBD1. CDR3 length: 14 residues. Trimming cost V 9 bases and J 5 bases; bases outside gene matches: 7. Germline CDR1 reads MNHEY; CDR2 reads SMNVEV (reference sequence). The CDR3 DNA reads as TGTGCCAGTCGTACCGGGACAGATAATTCACCCCTCCACTTT. It codes for CASRTGTDNSPLHF.

V is TRBV5-1 and J is TRBJ2-3, with unresolved D. V dropped 5 bases and J dropped 2 bases, with 9 bases sitting between them. CDR1 and CDR2 from the germline V gene are SGHRS and YFSETQ. The CDR3 has 13 residues. The chain's CDR3 is CASSATFTDTQYF. The CDR3 DNA reads TGCGCCAGCAGTGCCACTTTCACAGATACGCAGTATTTT.

In this sample, this clone turned up once. The V and J genes are TRBV12-5 and TRBJ2-1; TRBD2 matches 7 bases. Unmatched junction bases numbered 10, after V lost 7 bases and J lost 4 bases. Germline V gene sequence: CDR1 LGHNT, CDR2 FRNRAP. This CDR3 is 15 amino acids long. The CDR3 DNA reads as TGTGCTAGTGCCCCGACGGGAGGACTTTACAATGAGCAGTTCTTC. Amino acid sequence: CASAPTGGLYNEQFF.

This clone was counted a few times. The rearrangement joins TRBV19 to TRBJ1-4; TRBD1 is a possible D gene (6 bases). The CDR3 loop spans 15 amino acids. The germline V gene encodes CDR1 LNHDA and CDR2 SQIVND (reference sequence). V lost 8 bases, J lost 8 bases, and 21 bases lay in between. Written as DNA, the CDR3 is TGTGCCAGTTCCATGGGGGGGGCGTACGGAGAAAAACTGTTTTTT. Protein product: CASSMGGAYGEKLFF.

This sequence joins TRBV18 and TRBJ2-1; D is undetermined. The V gene's germline CDR1 is KGHSH and CDR2 LQKENI. The CDR3 spans 15 residues. V gave up 1 base and J gave up 2 bases, with 9 bases separating them. The CDR3 DNA reads as TGTGCCAGCTCACCACGTAACATCCCCTACAATGAGCAGTTCTTC. As protein: CASSPRNIPYNEQFF.

The chain has TRBV28 and TRBJ1-4; the match to TRBD1 covers 9 bases. Trimming removed 7 bases from V and 8 bases from J; junction bases left unmatched: 8. In germline, CDR1 is MDHEN, CDR2 SYDVKM. The CDR3 sequence is 14 residues long. The CDR3 loop reads CASTKDRGGEKLFF. DNA of the CDR3: TGTGCCAGCACCAAGGACAGGGGAGGGGAAAAACTGTTTTTT.

The gene calls are TRBV10-3 and TRBJ1-5, with D tentatively TRBD1 (5 bases). The germline V and J ends were trimmed by 3 bases and 4 bases, with 13 bases remaining between them. Germline loops: CDR1 ENHRY, CDR2 SYGVKD. This CDR3 region has 15 residues. The CDR3 nucleotides are TGTGCCATCAGTGACGGTGGGGCGACAAATCAGCCCCAGCATTTT. Translation: CAISDGGATNQPQHF.

V and J are TRBV9 and TRBJ2-1; 7 bases are a match to TRBD2. V lost 2 bases, J lost 1 base, and 6 bases stayed unmatched. The V gene's germline CDR1 is SGDLS and CDR2 YYNGEE. CDR3 size: 16 residues. CDR3 residues: CASSVSGTMSYNEQFF. DNA for the CDR3: TGTGCCAGCAGCGTTTCCGGGACTATGTCCTACAATGAGCAGTTCTTC.

This sequence joins TRBV7-9 and TRBJ1-1, with D possibly TRBD1 on 5 matching bases. The CDR3 totals 16 residues. V lost 5 bases, J lost 0 bases, and 16 bases lay in between. The V gene's germline CDR1 is SEHNR and CDR2 FQNEAQ (reference sequence). This CDR3 reads CASSPRQSVLNTEAFF. The CDR3 bases are TGTGCCAGCAGCCCCCGACAGAGTGTTCTGAACACTGAAGCTTTCTTT. Together with reference TRBV7-9 and TRBJ1-1, the CDR3 gives the full variable domain: DTGVSQNPRHKITKRGQNVTFRCDPISEHNRLYWYRQTLGQGPEFLTYFQNEAQLEKSRLLSDRFSAERPKGSFSTLEIQRTEQGDSAMYLCASSPRQSVLNTEAFFGQGTRLTVV.

This clone was detected only once. J is TRBJ2-5 and V is TRBV6-5; possible D gene TRBD2, 5 bases. Trimming took off 6 bases at V and 2 bases at J, with 16 bases between the two ends. This CDR3 contains 15 residues. In germline, CDR1 is MNHEY, CDR2 SVGAGI. CDR3 in amino acids: CASRPPGEGQETQYF. CDR3 DNA: TGTGCCAGCAGACCCCCCGGTGAGGGTCAAGAGACCCAGTACTTC.

V and J are TRBV3-1 (or the pseudogene TRBV3-2) and TRBJ1-1; 7 bases are shared with TRBD1. Trimming removed 5 bases from V and 5 bases from J; junction bases left unmatched: 2. This CDR3 is 12 amino acids long. Looked up from germline, CDR1 is LGHDT and CDR2 is YNNKEL (reference sequence). As DNA, the CDR3 is TGTGCCAGCAGCGCAGGGGGGACTGAAGCTTTCTTT. It specifies CASSAGGTEAFF.

This clone has just one count. The chain has TRBV18 and TRBJ2-1, with 11 bases identical to TRBD2. CDR3 size: 19 residues. The ends lost 1 base at V and 0 bases at J; junction bases unmatched: 8. The V gene's germline CDR1 is KGHSH and CDR2 LQKENI. The CDR3 DNA follows: TGTGCCAGCTCACCACGAGATAGCGGGGGGGCCAGCTCCTACAATGAGCAGTTCTTC. Protein product: CASSPRDSGGASSYNEQFF.

This clone is a singleton in its sample. The chain combines TRBV20-1 with TRBJ2-7; D is perhaps TRBD1 (6 bases). The V gene lost 3 bases and the J gene lost 0 bases, with 12 bases spanning the gap. Germline CDR1 reads DFQATT; CDR2 reads SNEGSKA (reference sequence). The CDR3 sequence is 14 residues long. CDR3 sequence (DNA): TGCAGTGCTAGTTCTTGGACAGTCTCCTACGAGCAGTACTTC. It specifies CSASSWTVSYEQYF.

The V gene is TRBV11-3, the J gene TRBJ2-1; the D is unclear. V was cut by 3 bases and J by 6 bases, with 9 bases left in between. The CDR3 totals 13 residues. The germline V gene has CDR1 SGHNT and CDR2 YENEEA. The CDR3 region has the DNA TGTGCCAGCAGCTTGAGACACTCCAATGAGCAGTTCTTC. This encodes CASSLRHSNEQFF.

This clone was detected only once. The chain links TRBV5-4 to TRBJ1-1; 8 nucleotides agree with TRBD1. The CDR3 is 16 amino acids. The ends lost 4 bases at V and 3 bases at J; junction bases unmatched: 11. The germline V gene has CDR1 SGHNT and CDR2 YYREEE (reference sequence). The CDR3 nucleotides read TGTGCCAGCAGCCCACGCCGCGACAGGGGCCACACTGAAGCTTTCTTT. Protein: CASSPRRDRGHTEAFF.

This chain joins TRBV29-1 and TRBJ2-7, with 7 bases lining up with TRBD2. CDR1 is SQVTM and CDR2 is ANQGSEA in the germline V gene. The CDR3 extends over 14 amino acids. With V trimmed by 3 bases and J by 7 bases, 12 bases remained unmatched. This CDR3 is CSVDLSGKGVEQYF. The CDR3 DNA is TGCAGCGTTGACCTGAGCGGGAAAGGCGTTGAGCAGTACTTC.

This rearrangement joins TRBV6-2 or TRBV6-3 to TRBJ2-7, with D perhaps matching TRBD2 (5 bases). CDR3 length equals 15 residues. Trimming took off 6 bases at V and 4 bases at J, with 19 bases between the two ends. Germline CDR1 reads MNHEY; CDR2 reads SVGEGT. The CDR3 DNA is TGTGCCAGCAGCCGGACTGGTGGAGGAAGGTACGAGCAGTACTTC. Amino acids: CASSRTGGGRYEQYF.

The genes are TRBV5-5 and TRBJ1-1, with 8 nucleotides matching TRBD1. Trimming took 4 bases from V and 5 from J; bases not matched to a gene: 7. CDR1 is SGHKS, CDR2 YYEKEE, per germline (reference sequence). CDR3 length: 14 amino acids. CDR3 loop: CASSTTGESTEAFF. Written as DNA, the CDR3 is TGTGCCAGCAGCACGACAGGGGAGAGTACTGAAGCTTTCTTT. Supplemented by reference TRBV5-5 and TRBJ1-1, the full variable domain reads DAGVTQSPTHLIKTRGQQVTLRCSPISGHKSVSWYQQVLGQGPQFIFQYYEKEERGRGNFPDRFSARQFPNYSSELNVNALLLGDSALYLCASSTTGESTEAFFGQGTRLTVV.